Detailed here is one T cell receptor beta chain. Its antigen is as yet unknown. Assay: immunoSEQ multiplex PCR; the TCRdb copy retains only in-frame clones and omits some. Counted here are roughly 170,000 clones, roughly nine tenths occurring once; the ten biggest clones make up under 2.5%. This specimen belongs to a study of T cell responses to AZD1222 COVID-19 vaccine. Background on the study: Pooling of second doses given at about 4 or about 12 weeks was done. Points from the study as a whole: The reported proportion of spike-specific TCRs targeting unmutated variant regions was nearly half. Recipients of AZD1222 seropositive at baseline numbered only five or six.

The CDR3 loop spans 15 amino acids. The germline V and J ends were trimmed by 5 bases and 4 bases, with 17 bases remaining between them. Germline V gene sequence: CDR1 MNHEY, CDR2 SVGAGI. This receptor was identified in an adult in good health. This chain connects TRBV6-5 to TRBJ1-2; D remains ambiguous. The specimen was peripheral blood, collected on day 0 of AZD1222 vaccination. The chain's CDR3 is CASSPGREVGYGYTF. The CDR3 region has the DNA TGTGCCAGCAGTCCCGGACGGGAGGTTGGCTATGGCTACACCTTC.